This T cell receptor beta chain was identified during a study of radiotherapy plus CTLA-4 blockade in lung cancer. Overall study context: 18% of patients responded objectively, and about 33% achieved disease control. Study outcomes and limitations: An expansion of tumor-derived TCR clones occurred in blood after radiotherapy plus ipilimumab. Reported findings show early blood T cell clone dynamics, with interferon-beta, best predicted response.

The study gave focal radiation plus ipilimumab CTLA-4 blockade to patients with chemo-refractory metastatic non-small-cell lung cancer. Using immunoSEQ multiplex PCR, the repertoire was profiled, and TCRdb retains in-frame clones only, with some absent. There are 32,000 or so clones in the sample; roughly four fifths occur only once, and roughly 14% lies in the top ten. About this clone itself: Antigen unknown. Distinct nucleotide sequences in the sample also encode this CDR3.

The source material was peripheral blood, sampled from a patient treated with radiotherapy plus ipilimumab. The receptor comes from a human donor with non-small cell lung cancer that progressed on radiotherapy plus ipilimumab.

The chain's CDR3 is CASSQGTTSGRGNEQFF. Written as DNA, the CDR3 is TGTGCCAGCAGCCAGGGAACGACTAGCGGGAGAGGGAATGAGCAGTTCTTC. The J gene is TRBJ2-1, the V gene TRBV4-2; 12 bases map to TRBD2. CDR3 length equals 17 residues. The J segment lost 7 bases and the V segment lost 3 bases, leaving 10 bases of the junction unmatched. In germline, CDR1 is LGHNA, CDR2 YNFKEQ.